This T cell receptor beta chain was retrieved from a study of T cell repertoires in cytomegalovirus infection. The overall study: TCR beta signatures that were public indicated CMV infection and matching HLA type.

Study-wide findings and caveats: HLA-C-restricted CMV clonotypes gave the most frequent clonotype in two of eight donors. People with CMV and the relevant HLA were identified by cumulative public TCR beta family frequency.

The sample holds a few counts of this clonotype. Its antigen is unidentified. MiXCR was run by TCRdb on the reads, yielding one entry per CDR3 protein. The table lists 600,000 to 800,000 distinct CDR3 sequences, approximately 24% of them singletons. Looked up from germline, CDR1 is SNHLY and CDR2 is FYNNEI. The CDR3 length is 17 residues. V lost 3 bases, J lost 5 bases, and 19 bases lay in between. The sample comprised CD8+ T cells from PBMCs. This TCR derives from a human donor in good health (CMV status not recorded). Some clones in this sample may be carry-over from other donors' samples. The chain couples TRBV2 to TRBJ2-2; possibly TRBD1 for D (7 bases). In DNA, the CDR3 is TGTGCCAGCAGTGATCAGTACGGACAGGCGGGGACCGGGGAGCTGTTTTTT. Translated: CASSDQYGQAGTGELFF.